This TCR beta chain was sequenced in a study of blood T cell repertoires in COVID-19. At the level of the study: COVID-19 samples from acute and convalescent phases originated in the United States, Italy and Spain.

The table came from immunoSEQ multiplex PCR; TCRdb's copy has only in-frame clones and leaves some out. The sample carries 220,000 or so clones, around four fifths recorded once. Trimming left V 5 bases short and J 5 bases short, with 15 bases between. This CDR3 is 14 amino acids long. Germline loops: CDR1 SEHNR, CDR2 FQNEAQ (reference sequence). This TCR came from a man aged 25 to 40 with active or convalescent COVID-19. This sequence joins TRBV7-9 and TRBJ1-1; D may be TRBD1 (5 bases). The sample comprised peripheral blood. In nucleotides, the CDR3 is TGTGCCAGCAGCCGCCCTGGGGGGAGGACTGAAGCTTTCTTT. Translation: CASSRPGGRTEAFF.